This TCR beta chain was captured in a study of T cell repertoires and HLA-DP antigens. Comments on this clone: Its specificity is unknown.

CDR1 and CDR2 (germline): MDHEN, SYDVKM. V lost 6 bases and J 4 bases, leaving 12 bases between the germline ends. The CDR3 consists of 13 residues. TCRdb keeps only in-frame clones here, not all; method: immunoSEQ multiplex PCR. The repertoire holds about 89,000 clones, with roughly nine tenths as singletons. The V gene is TRBV28, the J gene TRBJ1-2; D is ambiguous. Specimen: CD4+ T cells from PBMCs. The clonotype originates from a middle-aged man in good health and CMV-seronegative. DNA of the CDR3: TGTGCCAGCAGACGTGGCATCCTCTATGGCTACACCTTC. Protein product: CASRRGILYGYTF.